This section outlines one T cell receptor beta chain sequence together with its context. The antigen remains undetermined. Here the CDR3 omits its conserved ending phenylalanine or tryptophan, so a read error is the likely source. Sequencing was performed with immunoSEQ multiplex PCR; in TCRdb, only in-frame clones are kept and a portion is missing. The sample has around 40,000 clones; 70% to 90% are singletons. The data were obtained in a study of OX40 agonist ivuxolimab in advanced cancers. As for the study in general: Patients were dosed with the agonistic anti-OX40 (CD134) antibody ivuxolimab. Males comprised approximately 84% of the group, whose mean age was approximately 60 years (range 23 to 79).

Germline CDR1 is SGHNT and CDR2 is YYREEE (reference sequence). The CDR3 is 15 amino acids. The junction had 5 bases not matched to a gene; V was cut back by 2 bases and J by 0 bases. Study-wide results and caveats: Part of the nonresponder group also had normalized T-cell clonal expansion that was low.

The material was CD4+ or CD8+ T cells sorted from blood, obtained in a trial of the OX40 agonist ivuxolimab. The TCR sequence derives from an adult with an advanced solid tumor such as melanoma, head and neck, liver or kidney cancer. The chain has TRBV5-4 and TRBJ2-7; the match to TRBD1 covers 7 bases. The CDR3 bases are TGTGCCAGCAGCTTACGGGACAGCTCCTCCTACGAGCAGTACCTC. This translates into CASSLRDSSSYEQYL.